Listed below are T cell receptor beta chains from one sample, sequenced in a study of cytomegalovirus exposure and HLA in healthy donors. Sequencing used immunoSEQ multiplex PCR; TCRdb keeps in-frame clones, though not all of them. The sample lists approximately 150,000 clones, roughly 79% occurring once. Sequencing input: PBMCs. Receptors were obtained from a man between 40 and 49 years old in good health and CMV-seronegative. CDR3s include the opening cysteine and the closing phenylalanine or tryptophan. The D gene is left open where the match is weak. Size tells how often a clone was seen (once, few, many) or the class of an expanded clone, and some rows leave it out.

clone_size	v_call	j_call	d_call	cdr3_nt	cdr3_aa
-	TRBV5-1	TRBJ2-3	TRBD2	TGCGCCAGCAACGGACTAGCGGGAGGGCCAGTGGCAGATACGCAGTATTTT	CASNGLAGGPVADTQYF
-	TRBV6-6	TRBJ1-2	TRBD1	TGTGCCAGCAGTGGGGGACAGGGGATGTATGGCTACACCTTC	CASSGGQGMYGYTF
-	TRBV6-5	TRBJ2-5	TRBD2	TGTGCCAGCAGCCGTCGGAGAGCGGGAGAGGAGACCCAGTACTTC	CASSRRRAGEETQYF
few	TRBV15	TRBJ1-2	-	TGTGCCACCAGCAGAGTCAACACACCCTTC	CATSRVNTPF
-	TRBV28	TRBJ1-1	-	TGTGCCAGCAGTTTTGGGACTGTGAACACTGAAGCTTTCTTT	CASSFGTVNTEAFF
-	TRBV9	TRBJ1-2	-	TGTGCCAGCAGCCCCGGGACTGACTATGGCTACACCTTC	CASSPGTDYGYTF
-	TRBV28	TRBJ2-3	-	TGTGCCAGCAGTTCGAAACCGGGACTTCCCGGGGTGTGGGCGCAGTATTTT	CASSSKPGLPGVWAQYF
-	TRBV6-6	TRBJ1-2	TRBD1	TGTGCCAGCGGTGGCTCCGGGACAGCTAACTATGGCTACACCTTC	CASGGSGTANYGYTF
-	TRBV11-3	TRBJ2-1	-	TGTGCCAGCAGCTTAAGGGAGAGCGGCTACAATGAGCAGTTCTTC	CASSLRESGYNEQFF
-	TRBV19	TRBJ1-1	-	TGTGCCAGTAGTAAGGCCCGGGGGATGAACACTGAAGCTTTCTTT	CASSKARGMNTEAFF
few	TRBV21-1	TRBJ1-2	-	TGTGCCAGCAGCAGGGAGGGGCACACAAACTATGGCTACACCTTC	CASSREGHTNYGYTF
few	TRBV5-8	TRBJ2-3	TRBD2	TGTGCCAGCAGCTTGGAAGGTAGCGGGCTCCGGAAGGCAGATACGCAGTATTTT	CASSLEGSGLRKADTQYF
-	TRBV4-1	TRBJ2-3	TRBD2	TGCGCCAGCAGCCAAGTGGGGAGCGGGAGAATAGATACGCAGTATTTT	CASSQVGSGRIDTQYF
-	TRBV20-1	TRBJ1-2	-	TGCAGTGCTGCAGGGGCCTATGGCTACACCTTC	CSAAGAYGYTF
-	TRBV11-2	TRBJ1-4	TRBD1	TGTGCCAGCAGATCCGGGACAGGGGGCTCTAGAAGTGAAAAACTGTTTTTT	CASRSGTGGSRSEKLFF
-	TRBV7-2	TRBJ2-2	-	TGTGCCAGCAGATACGACAGGAACACCGGGGAGCTGTTTTTT	CASRYDRNTGELFF
-	TRBV27	TRBJ2-7	TRBD2	TGTGCCAGCAGTTTACGGGCGGGAGGGCCTTGGGAGCAGTACTTC	CASSLRAGGPWEQYF
once	TRBV6-1	TRBJ2-1	TRBD2	TGTGCCAGCAGAGGCCTAGCGGGAGGGCGAGATGAGCAGTTCTTC	CASRGLAGGRDEQFF
-	TRBV7-2	TRBJ2-1	-	TGTGCCAGCAGCTTAGCGGGAGTTGTCTCCTACAATGAGCAGTTCTTC	CASSLAGVVSYNEQFF
-	TRBV19	TRBJ2-2	TRBD2	TGTGCCAGTAGTAGACGACCGGGACAGCCGGGACTAGCGGCCCAGAGTAACACCGGGGAGCTGTTTTTT	CASSRRPGQPGLAAQSNTGELFF
-	TRBV7-8	TRBJ1-3	-	TGTGCCAGCAGCTTATTCCAGGGAACCTCTGGAAACACCATATATTTT	CASSLFQGTSGNTIYF
-	TRBV4-1	TRBJ2-5	-	TGCGCCAGCAGCCCCCGGGACACCCCCCAAGAGACCCAGTACTTC	CASSPRDTPQETQYF
-	TRBV29-1	TRBJ1-1	-	TGCAGCGCGGGGCGGGAGAACACTGAAGCTTTCTTT	CSAGRENTEAFF
once	TRBV5-5	TRBJ1-1	-	TGTGCCAGCAGCTTGTATAGAGGTAACACTGAAGCTTTCTTT	CASSLYRGNTEAFF
-	TRBV18	TRBJ2-1	TRBD2	TGTGCCAGCTCACTACTAGCGAATGAGCAGTTCTTC	CASSLLANEQFF
-	TRBV10-3	TRBJ2-7	-	TGTGCCATCAGTGTGGAGGGGTCGAACTCCTACGAGCAGTACTTC	CAISVEGSNSYEQYF
few	TRBV7-2	TRBJ2-4	TRBD1	TGTGCCAGCAGCTTTACCGGACAGGCAAACATTCAGTACTTC	CASSFTGQANIQYF
-	TRBV23-1	TRBJ1-6	-	TGCGCCAGCAGGAGGAATAATTCACCCCTCCACTTT	CASRRNNSPLHF
-	TRBV5-1	TRBJ1-1	-	TGCGCCAGCAACCCCGCAGGGTCCAACACTGAAGCTTTCTTT	CASNPAGSNTEAFF
-	TRBV15	TRBJ2-7	TRBD1	TGTGCCACGCGGGACAGGGGGTATTACGAGCAGTACTTC	CATRDRGYYEQYF
-	TRBV7-3	TRBJ2-2	-	TGTGCCAGCAGCTTAAACCCGGGACTGGCCAACGCCGGGGAGCTGTTTTTT	CASSLNPGLANAGELFF
-	TRBV6-6	TRBJ1-3	-	TGTGCCAGCAGCCCTGGACAGTCTAACTCTGGAAACACCATATATTTT	CASSPGQSNSGNTIYF
few	TRBV28	TRBJ1-2	-	TGTGCCAGCAGTTTCGACAGCGCCTCCCTCTATGGCTACACCTTC	CASSFDSASLYGYTF
few	TRBV5-1	TRBJ2-5	-	TGCGCCAGCAGCTTGGCAGGGAAAGAGACCCAGTACTTC	CASSLAGKETQYF
once	TRBV5-6	TRBJ2-3	-	TGTGCCAGCAGCTTGGGACCCCAATCCGGAGAGAGGGCGCAGTATTTT	CASSLGPQSGERAQYF
once	TRBV30	TRBJ2-1	-	TGTGCCTGGAACCCCGACGTACTATCCTACAATGAGCAGTTCTTC	CAWNPDVLSYNEQFF
-	TRBV5-1	TRBJ2-1	TRBD2	TGCGCCAGCAGCTCCGTAGCGGGAGGGCCATCCTACAATGAGCAGTTCTTC	CASSSVAGGPSYNEQFF
-	TRBV5-1	TRBJ2-3	-	TGCGCCAGCAGCTCCAGGGATACGCAGTATTTT	CASSSRDTQYF
-	TRBV5-6	TRBJ2-1	-	TGTGCCAGCAGCTTGCAGGGCAATGAGCAGTTCTTC	CASSLQGNEQFF
-	TRBV7-2	TRBJ1-5	-	TGTGCCAGCAGCCTCACGGGGGGTCAGCCCCAGCATTTT	CASSLTGGQPQHF
-	TRBV30	TRBJ1-2	-	TGTGCCTGGAGTTTCCGCGGCGGCTACACCTTC	CAWSFRGGYTF
-	TRBV7-9	TRBJ1-5	-	TGTGCCAGCAGCTTTGGGCAAAACCAGCCCCAGCATTTT	CASSFGQNQPQHF